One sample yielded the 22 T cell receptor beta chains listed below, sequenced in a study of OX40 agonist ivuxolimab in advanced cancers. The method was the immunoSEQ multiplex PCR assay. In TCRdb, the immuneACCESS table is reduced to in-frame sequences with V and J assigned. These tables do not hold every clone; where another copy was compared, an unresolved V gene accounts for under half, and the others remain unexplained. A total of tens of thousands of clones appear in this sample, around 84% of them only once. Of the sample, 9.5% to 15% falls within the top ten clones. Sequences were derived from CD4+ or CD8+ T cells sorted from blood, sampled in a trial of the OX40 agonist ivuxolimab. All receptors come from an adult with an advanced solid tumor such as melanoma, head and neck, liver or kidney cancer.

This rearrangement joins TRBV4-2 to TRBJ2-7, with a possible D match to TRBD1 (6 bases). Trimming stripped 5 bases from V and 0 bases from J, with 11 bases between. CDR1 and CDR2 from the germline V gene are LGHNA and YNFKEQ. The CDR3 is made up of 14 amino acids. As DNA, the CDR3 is TGTGCCAGCAGCAAGGACAGACTCTCCTACGAGCAGTACTTC. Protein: CASSKDRLSYEQYF.

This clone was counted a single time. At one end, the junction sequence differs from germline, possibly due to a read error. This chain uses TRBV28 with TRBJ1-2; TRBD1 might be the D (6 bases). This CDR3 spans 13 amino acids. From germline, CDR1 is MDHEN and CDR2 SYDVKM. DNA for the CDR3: TGTGCCAGCAGTGAGAGAGGTTTCGGGACACCCCTATTC. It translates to CASSERGFGTPLF.

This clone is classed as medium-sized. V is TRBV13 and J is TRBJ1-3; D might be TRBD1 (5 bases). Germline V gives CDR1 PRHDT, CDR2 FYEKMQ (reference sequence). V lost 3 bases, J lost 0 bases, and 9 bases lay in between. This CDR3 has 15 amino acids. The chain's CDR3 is CASSFRTYSGNTIYF. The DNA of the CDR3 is TGTGCCAGCAGCTTTAGGACATACTCTGGAAACACCATATATTTT. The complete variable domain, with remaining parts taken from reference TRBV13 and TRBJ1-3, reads AAGVIQSPRHLIKEKRETATLKCYPIPRHDTVYWYQQGPGQDPQFLISFYEKMQSDKGSIPDRFSAQQFSDYHSELNMSSLELGDSALYFCASSFRTYSGNTIYFGEGSWLTVV.

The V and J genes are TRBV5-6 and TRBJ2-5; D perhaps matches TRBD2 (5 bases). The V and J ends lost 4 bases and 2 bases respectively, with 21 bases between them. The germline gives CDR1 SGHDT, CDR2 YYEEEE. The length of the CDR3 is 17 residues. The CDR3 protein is CASSPPLGETKQETQYF. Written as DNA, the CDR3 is TGTGCCAGCAGCCCTCCGTTGGGAGAAACAAAACAAGAGACCCAGTACTTC.

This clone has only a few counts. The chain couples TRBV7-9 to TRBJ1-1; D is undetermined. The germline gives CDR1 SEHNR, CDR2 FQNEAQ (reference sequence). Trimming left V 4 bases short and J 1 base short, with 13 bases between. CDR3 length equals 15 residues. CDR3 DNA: TGTGCCAGCAGCTCACTCTCGTTAGGGAACACTGAAGCTTTCTTT. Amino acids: CASSSLSLGNTEAFF.

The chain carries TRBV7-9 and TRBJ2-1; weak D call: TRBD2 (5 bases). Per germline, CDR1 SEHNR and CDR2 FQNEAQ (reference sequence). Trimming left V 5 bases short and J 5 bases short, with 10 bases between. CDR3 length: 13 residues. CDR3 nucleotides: TGTGCCAGCAGCGCAAGCGGACACAATGAGCAGTTCTTC. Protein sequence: CASSASGHNEQFF.

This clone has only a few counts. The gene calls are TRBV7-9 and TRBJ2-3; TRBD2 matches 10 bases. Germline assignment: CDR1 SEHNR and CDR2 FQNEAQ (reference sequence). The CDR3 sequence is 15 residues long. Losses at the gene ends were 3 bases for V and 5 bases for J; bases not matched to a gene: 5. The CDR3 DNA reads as TGTGCCAGCAGCTTTCTAGCGGGGGAGGTAGATACGCAGTATTTT. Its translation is CASSFLAGEVDTQYF.

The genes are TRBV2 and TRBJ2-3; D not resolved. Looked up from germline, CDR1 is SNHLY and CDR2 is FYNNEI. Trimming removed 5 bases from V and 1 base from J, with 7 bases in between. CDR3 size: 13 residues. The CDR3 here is CASSIQGTDTQYF. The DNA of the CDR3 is TGTGCCAGCAGTATTCAGGGCACAGATACGCAGTATTTT.

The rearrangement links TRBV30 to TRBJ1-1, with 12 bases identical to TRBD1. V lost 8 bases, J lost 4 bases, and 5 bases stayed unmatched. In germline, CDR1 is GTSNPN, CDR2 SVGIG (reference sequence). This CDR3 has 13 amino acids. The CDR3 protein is CAGTGGAVTEAFF. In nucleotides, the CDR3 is TGTGCCGGGACAGGGGGCGCAGTCACTGAAGCTTTCTTT.

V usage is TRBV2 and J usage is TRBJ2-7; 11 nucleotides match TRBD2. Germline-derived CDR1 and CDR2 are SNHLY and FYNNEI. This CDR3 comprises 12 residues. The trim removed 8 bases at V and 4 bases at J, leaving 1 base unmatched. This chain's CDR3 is CASRLAGYEQYF. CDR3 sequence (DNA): TGTGCCAGCCGACTAGCGGGGTACGAGCAGTACTTC. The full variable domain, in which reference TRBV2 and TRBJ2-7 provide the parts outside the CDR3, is EPEVTQTPSHQVTQMGQEVILRCVPISNHLYFYWYRQILGQKVEFLVSFYNNEISEKSEIFDDQFSVERPDGSNFTLKIRSTKLEDSAMYFCASRLAGYEQYFGPGTRLTVT.

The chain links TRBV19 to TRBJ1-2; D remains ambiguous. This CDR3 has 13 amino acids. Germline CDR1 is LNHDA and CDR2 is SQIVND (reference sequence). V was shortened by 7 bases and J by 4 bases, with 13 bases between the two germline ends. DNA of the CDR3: TGTGCCAGTAACCCCCAAGCCGGCTATGGCTACACCTTC. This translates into CASNPQAGYGYTF.

CDR3 sequence: CASSPAGTTEAFF. In DNA, the CDR3 is TGTGCCAGCAGCCCCGCAGGGACCACTGAAGCTTTCTTT. This rearrangement joins TRBV11-2 to TRBJ1-1; D is perhaps TRBD1 (5 bases). The CDR3 is 13 amino acids. From germline, CDR1 is SGHAT and CDR2 FQNNGV. V lost 5 bases, J lost 4 bases, and 11 bases lay in between.

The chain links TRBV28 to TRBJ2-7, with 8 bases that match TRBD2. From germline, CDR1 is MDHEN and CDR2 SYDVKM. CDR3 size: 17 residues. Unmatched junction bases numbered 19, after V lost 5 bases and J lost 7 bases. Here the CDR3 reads CASSPPTKLATGGEQYF. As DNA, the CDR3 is TGTGCCAGCAGTCCCCCCACAAAACTAGCGACGGGGGGGGAGCAGTACTTC.

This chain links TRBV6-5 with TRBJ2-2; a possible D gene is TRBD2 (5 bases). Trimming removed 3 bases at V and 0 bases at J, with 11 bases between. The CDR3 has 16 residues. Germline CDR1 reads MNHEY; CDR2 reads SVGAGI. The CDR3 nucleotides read TGTGCCAGCAGTTATCCCCCAGCGGCGAACACCGGGGAGCTGTTTTTT. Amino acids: CASSYPPAANTGELFF.

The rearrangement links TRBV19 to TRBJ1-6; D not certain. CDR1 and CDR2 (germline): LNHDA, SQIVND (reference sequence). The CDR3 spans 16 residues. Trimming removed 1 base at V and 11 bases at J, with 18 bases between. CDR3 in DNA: TGTGCCAGTAGTATAGCCCGAGGAGGGCTTGCCCCACCCCTCCACTTT. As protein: CASSIARGGLAPPLHF.

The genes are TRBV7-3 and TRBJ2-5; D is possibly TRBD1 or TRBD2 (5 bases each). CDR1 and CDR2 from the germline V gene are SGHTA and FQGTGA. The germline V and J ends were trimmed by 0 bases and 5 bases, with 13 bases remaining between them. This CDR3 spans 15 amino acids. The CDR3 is CASSLTGRLGETQYF. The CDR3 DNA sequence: TGTGCCAGCAGCTTAACGGGACGGTTAGGGGAGACCCAGTACTTC.

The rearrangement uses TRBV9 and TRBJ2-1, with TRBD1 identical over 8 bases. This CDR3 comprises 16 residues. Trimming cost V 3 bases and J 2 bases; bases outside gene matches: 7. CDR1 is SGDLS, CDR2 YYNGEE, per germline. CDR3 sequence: CASSARQGMAYNEQFF. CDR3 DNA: TGTGCCAGCAGCGCTCGACAGGGGATGGCCTACAATGAGCAGTTCTTC.

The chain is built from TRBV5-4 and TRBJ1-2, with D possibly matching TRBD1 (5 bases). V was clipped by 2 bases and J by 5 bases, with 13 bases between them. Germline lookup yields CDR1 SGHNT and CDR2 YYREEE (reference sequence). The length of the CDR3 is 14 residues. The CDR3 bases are TGTGCCAGCAGCTTATCAGGGAATAAATATGGCTACACCTTC. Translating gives CASSLSGNKYGYTF.

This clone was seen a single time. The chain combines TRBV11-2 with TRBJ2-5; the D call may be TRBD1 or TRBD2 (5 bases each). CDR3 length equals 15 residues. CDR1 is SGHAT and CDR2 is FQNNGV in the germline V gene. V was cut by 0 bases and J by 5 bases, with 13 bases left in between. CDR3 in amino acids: CASSLEGVGSETQYF. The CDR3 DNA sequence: TGTGCCAGCAGCTTAGAGGGGGTTGGGTCGGAGACCCAGTACTTC.

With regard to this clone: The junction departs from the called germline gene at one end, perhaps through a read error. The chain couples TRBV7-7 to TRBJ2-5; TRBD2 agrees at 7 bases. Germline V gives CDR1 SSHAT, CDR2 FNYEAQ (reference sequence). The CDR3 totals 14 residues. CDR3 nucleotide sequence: TGTGCTAGCAGCTTAGATAACGGGAGGAAGACCCAGTACTTC. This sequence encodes CASSLDNGRKTQYF.

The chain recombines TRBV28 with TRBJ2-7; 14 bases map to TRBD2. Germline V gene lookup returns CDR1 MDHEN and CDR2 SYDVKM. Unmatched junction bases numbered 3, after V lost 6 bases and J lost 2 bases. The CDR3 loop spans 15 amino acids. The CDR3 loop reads CASSPTSGGAYEQYF. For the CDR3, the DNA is TGTGCCAGCAGCCCGACTAGCGGGGGGGCCTACGAGCAGTACTTC.

The CDR3 is CASRDEGSVNYGYTF. As DNA, the CDR3 is TGTGCCAGCAGAGACGAGGGCAGCGTTAACTATGGCTACACCTTC. The genes are TRBV6-5 and TRBJ1-2; D uncertain. Germline-derived CDR1 and CDR2 are MNHEY and SVGAGI. CDR3 length equals 15 residues. The V end was cut by 6 bases, the J end by 1 base, with 15 bases between.